This passage covers 14 T cell receptor beta chains from one sample sequenced in a study of T cells in Graves' hyperthyroidism and ophthalmopathy. RNA transcripts yielded amplified TCR beta CDR3 regions. In the first-round RT-PCR of the TCR CDR3, the HTBI primer set was used. In TCRdb, the multiplex PCR reads were re-called with MiXCR into one record per CDR3 protein. Of around 250,000 distinct CDR3 sequences in the sample, about 24% were seen once. The sequenced material came from blood. The receptor set was obtained from a woman aged 40 to 49 with Graves' ophthalmopathy.

In its sample, this clonotype was seen many times. One end of the junction varies from germline; a read error may be responsible. This chain uses TRBV12-3 or TRBV12-4 with TRBJ2-7; TRBD1 matches at 9 bases. The CDR3 runs 11 residues. The CDR3 DNA is TGTGCCAGCAGTTTTGGGGACAGGGCTAACTTC. It yields the protein CASSFGDRANF.

There are many counts of this clonotype. The chain has TRBV25-1 and TRBJ2-4; 7 bases match TRBD1. J was trimmed by 3 bases and V by 4 bases; bases with no gene match: 6. CDR3 size: 15 residues. In germline, CDR1 is MGHDK, CDR2 SYGVNS. The CDR3 nucleotides read TGTGCCAGCAGTGCATACAGGGGTAACAAAAACATTCAGTACTTC. This sequence encodes CASSAYRGNKNIQYF. The full variable domain, rest sourced from reference TRBV25-1 and TRBJ2-4, is EADIYQTPRYLVIGTGKKITLECSQTMGHDKMYWYQQDPGMELHLIHYSYGVNSTEKGDLSSESTVSRIRTEHFPLTLESARPSHTSQYLCASSAYRGNKNIQYFGAGTRLSVL.

This CDR3 reads CSATGIGSYEQYF. CDR3 DNA: TGCAGCGCAACAGGGATTGGCTCCTACGAGCAGTACTTC. The chain combines TRBV29-1 with TRBJ2-7, with a weak D call TRBD1 (6 bases). The CDR3 runs to 13 residues. The V end was cut by 7 bases, the J end by 0 bases, with 13 bases between. CDR1 and CDR2 (germline): SQVTM, ANQGSEA.

This clonotype was recorded many times. The rearrangement uses TRBV3-1 and TRBJ2-7; D call uncertain. CDR3 length: 12 residues. From germline, CDR1 is LGHDT and CDR2 YNNKEL (reference sequence). Trimming took 1 base from V and 5 from J, leaving 6 bases between them. The CDR3 is CASSQVRHEQYF. The CDR3 DNA is TGTGCCAGCAGCCAAGTACGACACGAGCAGTACTTC.

In its sample, this clonotype was seen a few times. A clone one base away is much larger, so this may be a read error. The V and J genes are TRBV5-1 and TRBJ2-6, with a tentative D call TRBD1 (5 bases). Germline CDR1 reads SGHRS; CDR2 reads YFSETQ. There are 18 residues in the CDR3. CDR3 residues: CASSPAAGAHSGAYVLTF. In DNA form, the CDR3 reads TGCGCCAGCAGCCCCGCGGCAGGCGCCCACTCTGGGGCCTACGTCCTGACTTTC.

CDR3 sequence (DNA): TGTGCCAGCAGTTCTGACGGTAGCAATCAGCCCCAGCATTTT. This sequence encodes CASSSDGSNQPQHF. The chain couples TRBV2 to TRBJ1-5; unclear D gene. The germline gives CDR1 SNHLY, CDR2 FYNNEI. V dropped 5 bases and J dropped 0 bases, with 8 bases sitting between them. This CDR3 spans 14 amino acids.

This clonotype was picked up many times. The V gene is TRBV10-3, the J gene TRBJ1-2; TRBD1 might be the D (6 bases). The V end lost 6 bases, the J end lost 2 bases, and 10 bases lay between the germline ends. Germline V lookup: CDR1 ENHRY, CDR2 SYGVKD. The CDR3 length is 13 residues. CDR3 sequence reads: CAIRSTGNYGYTF. CDR3 DNA: TGTGCCATCAGGTCGACAGGAAACTATGGCTACACCTTC.

In its sample, this clonotype was seen many times. The chain combines TRBV27 with TRBJ1-1; no firm D call. The CDR3 spans 11 residues. Germline V gene lookup returns CDR1 MNHEY and CDR2 SMNVEV (reference sequence). V lost 7 bases to trimming and J lost 5 bases, with 8 bases between them. CDR3 protein: CASIRGTEAFF. The CDR3 nucleotides read TGTGCCAGCATACGGGGAACTGAAGCTTTCTTT.

This clonotype was seen many times. The chain links TRBV5-1 to TRBJ2-7; TRBD2 might be the D (6 bases). The CDR3 runs to 14 residues. Trimming pared 6 bases from V and 0 bases from J, leaving 13 bases between. CDR1 SGHRS and CDR2 YFSETQ come from the germline V gene. The CDR3 DNA is TGCGCCAGCACCCCCGGGGGAGGCTCCTACGAGCAGTACTTC. Its protein product is CASTPGGGSYEQYF.

This clonotype was observed a few times. V is TRBV6-1 and J is TRBJ2-7, with 12 bases aligning to TRBD1. CDR3 length equals 15 residues. The J segment lost 3 bases and the V segment lost 6 bases, leaving 6 bases of the junction unmatched. Germline lookup yields CDR1 MNHNS and CDR2 SASEGT. The CDR3 sequence: CASRDRDRGHYEQYF. The CDR3 DNA reads as TGTGCCAGCAGGGACCGGGACAGGGGGCACTACGAGCAGTACTTC.

This clonotype was seen repeatedly, ten times or more. The CDR3 DNA follows: TGCAGCGTGGGGACAGTCCGGGAGACCCAGTACTTC. It yields the protein CSVGTVRETQYF. This chain links TRBV29-1 with TRBJ2-5; TRBD1 matches 7 bases. The germline V gene encodes CDR1 SQVTM and CDR2 ANQGSEA. J gave up 5 bases and V 6 bases, and 6 bases lay outside the gene matches. The CDR3 is made up of 12 amino acids.

In this sample, this clonotype turned up many times. The chain joins TRBV3-1 to TRBJ1-2; 8 positions agree with TRBD1. Germline assignment: CDR1 LGHDT and CDR2 YNNKEL (reference sequence). The CDR3 covers 12 residues. The ends lost 7 bases at V and 8 bases at J; junction bases unmatched: 6. The CDR3 DNA is TGTGCCAGCACCCGGACAGGGATCGGCTACACCTTC. Amino acids: CASTRTGIGYTF.

On this clonotype: A read error may explain this, as a much larger clone is one base away. The rearrangement uses TRBV7-8 and TRBJ2-7; D is uncertain. Germline values: CDR1 SGHVS, CDR2 FQNEAQ. The germline V and J ends were trimmed by 1 base and 8 bases, with 15 bases remaining between them. The CDR3 covers 14 residues. Here the CDR3 DNA reads TGTGCCAGCAGCTTAGTGCACAGTCCTTACAAGCAGTACTTC. Its protein product is CASSLVHSPYKQYF.

The chain is built from TRBV6-1 and TRBJ2-5; 10 bases map to TRBD1. This CDR3 region has 14 residues. Germline CDR1 MNHNS, CDR2 SASEGT. The junction had 4 bases not matched to a gene; V was cut back by 4 bases and J by 5 bases. DNA of the CDR3: TGTGCCAGCAGTGCGGGACAGGGGCACGAGACCCAGTACTTC. Its protein product is CASSAGQGHETQYF.